The source of this TCR beta chain is a study of blood T cell repertoires in COVID-19. The CDR3 is 17 amino acids. The germline V gene has CDR1 KGHDR and CDR2 SFDVKD. After removal of 5 bases from V and 2 bases from J, the junction contained 12 bases not matched to a gene. Assay used: immunoSEQ multiplex PCR; TCRdb lists only in-frame clones, some missing. This sample has about 83,000 clones, with about nine tenths found just once. The chain carries TRBV24-1 and TRBJ2-3, with 7 bases matching TRBD2. The sequenced sample consisted of peripheral blood. The receptor was derived from a woman in her 50s with active or convalescent COVID-19. The CDR3 spells CATSGTPGLHDTDTQYF. In DNA, the CDR3 is TGTGCCACCAGTGGAACGCCGGGACTACACGACACAGATACGCAGTATTTT.